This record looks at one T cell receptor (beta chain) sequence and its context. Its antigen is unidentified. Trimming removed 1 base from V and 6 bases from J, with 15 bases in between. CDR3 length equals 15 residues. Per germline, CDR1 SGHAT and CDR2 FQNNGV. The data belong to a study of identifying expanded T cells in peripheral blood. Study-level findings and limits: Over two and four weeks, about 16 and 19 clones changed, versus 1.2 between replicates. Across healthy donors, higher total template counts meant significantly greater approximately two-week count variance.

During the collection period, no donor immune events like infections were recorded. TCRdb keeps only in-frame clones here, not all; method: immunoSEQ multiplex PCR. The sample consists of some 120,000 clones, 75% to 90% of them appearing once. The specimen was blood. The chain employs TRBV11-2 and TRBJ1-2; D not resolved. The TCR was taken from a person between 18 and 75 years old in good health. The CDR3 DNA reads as TGTGCCAGCAGCTTAGGTGGGCAGGTCGGAAATGGCTACACCTTC. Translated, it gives CASSLGGQVGNGYTF.